The 25 T cell receptor beta chains in this list originate from one sample, sequenced in a study of T cells in Graves' hyperthyroidism and ophthalmopathy. RNA transcripts yielded amplified TCR beta CDR3 regions. Initially, a first-round RT-PCR of the TCR CDR3 employed the HTBI primer set. TCRdb reprocessed the multiplex PCR reads with MiXCR, giving one entry per CDR3 protein. The sample lists 600,000 to 750,000 distinct CDR3 sequences, roughly 17% occurring once. Sequencing was done on a sample of blood. The receptors stem from a man between 45 and 60 years old with Graves' hyperthyroidism.

This clonotype came up many times. The chain uses TRBV28 and TRBJ2-7, with D unclear. V gave up 5 bases and J gave up 6 bases, with 14 bases separating them. CDR1 and CDR2 (germline): MDHEN, SYDVKM. This CDR3 region has 13 residues. This chain's CDR3 is CASSPQLPGEQYF. CDR3 DNA: TGTGCCAGCAGTCCCCAACTACCGGGCGAGCAGTACTTC.

This rearrangement joins TRBV18 to TRBJ1-4; TRBD1 might be the D (5 bases). Trimming removed 3 bases from V and 8 bases from J, with 19 bases in between. The germline V gene has CDR1 KGHSH and CDR2 LQKENI. The CDR3 covers 16 residues. The CDR3 protein is CASSPSRAGQVEKLFF. The CDR3 nucleotides read TGTGCCAGCTCACCTTCAAGGGCAGGGCAGGTCGAAAAACTGTTTTTT.

CDR3 DNA: TGTGCCAGCAGCTCCCTCTCTGGGACTAATGAAAAACTGTTTTTT. Its protein is CASSSLSGTNEKLFF. The V and J genes are TRBV5-5 and TRBJ1-4; D is uncertain. The CDR3 loop spans 15 amino acids. Trimming took off 3 bases at V and 2 bases at J, with 11 bases between the two ends. The V gene's germline CDR1 is SGHKS and CDR2 YYEKEE (reference sequence).

This clonotype showed up many times. The chain recombines TRBV25-1 with TRBJ2-7; 9 bases match TRBD1. V lost 2 bases to trimming and J lost 2 bases; unmatched junction nucleotides: 7. This CDR3 region has 16 residues. The germline gives CDR1 MGHDK, CDR2 SYGVNS. This CDR3 is CASSEGLRDRAYEQYF. The CDR3 DNA is TGTGCCAGCAGTGAAGGGCTCCGGGACAGGGCCTACGAGCAGTACTTC.

This clonotype was detected many times. This rearrangement joins TRBV12-3 or TRBV12-4 to TRBJ2-2; the match to TRBD2 covers 7 bases. V was clipped by 1 base and J by 3 bases; unmatched bases: 2. The CDR3 is 15 amino acids. The chain's CDR3 is CASSLGLADTGELFF. The CDR3 region has the DNA TGTGCCAGCAGTTTAGGCCTAGCGGACACCGGGGAGCTGTTTTTT.

The CDR3 here is CSARLSGSIAYEQYF. CDR3 DNA sequence: TGCAGTGCTAGACTTAGCGGGAGCATTGCCTACGAGCAGTACTTC. The chain links TRBV20-1 to TRBJ2-7; 9 nucleotides align to TRBD2. Germline V gene data show CDR1 as DFQATT and CDR2 as SNEGSKA (reference sequence). CDR3 length equals 15 residues. Unmatched junction bases numbered 7, after V lost 2 bases and J lost 2 bases.

This clonotype came up a few times. The chain carries TRBV20-1 and TRBJ2-5; a possible D gene is TRBD1 (6 bases). Germline values: CDR1 DFQATT, CDR2 SNEGSKA (reference sequence). V was pared by 0 bases and J by 5 bases, with 16 bases between. There are 15 residues in the CDR3. CDR3 in amino acids: CSARDPGPRGETQYF. The DNA of the CDR3 is TGCAGTGCTAGAGATCCAGGACCGAGGGGGGAGACCCAGTACTTC.

This clonotype came up a few times. The chain uses TRBV27 and TRBJ2-7; 7 bases fit TRBD1. Germline lookup yields CDR1 MNHEY and CDR2 SMNVEV (reference sequence). There are 15 residues in the CDR3. V gave up 5 bases and J gave up 5 bases; unmatched junction bases: 12. CDR3 in amino acids: CASSRLLDRDHEQYF. The CDR3 bases are TGTGCCAGCAGTAGACTCCTTGACAGGGACCACGAGCAGTACTTC.

The table lists this clonotype with a few counts. The chain links TRBV12-3 or TRBV12-4 to TRBJ1-6; D not certain. This CDR3 spans 15 amino acids. Trimming took off 5 bases at V and 4 bases at J, with 12 bases between the two ends. The CDR3 region has the DNA TGTGCCAGCAGTCAGCAGCCTATATATAATTCACCCCTCCACTTT. It encodes CASSQQPIYNSPLHF.

Points on this clonotype: This clone may be a read error of a much larger clone one base away. V is TRBV6-1 and J is TRBJ2-6; D is possibly TRBD1 (5 bases). This CDR3 comprises 14 residues. Germline assignment: CDR1 MNHNS and CDR2 SASEGT. The CDR3 DNA reads TGTGCCAGCAGTCCCCGCTCTGGGGCCAACGCCCTGACTTTC. Amino acids: CASSPRSGANALTF.

This clonotype came up many times. This chain uses TRBV7-9 with TRBJ2-1; D perhaps matches TRBD2 (5 bases). Germline V CDR1 and CDR2: SEHNR, FQNEAQ (reference sequence). The CDR3 is 14 residues long. V lost 5 bases, J lost 4 bases, and 12 bases lay in between. The CDR3 coding sequence is TGTGCCAGCAGCCAAGCGGTATCTTACAATGAGCAGTTCTTC. This encodes CASSQAVSYNEQFF.

Only a few counts were recorded for this clonotype. CDR3 region: CAWSGAAYGYTF. The CDR3, as DNA: TGTGCCTGGAGCGGGGCCGCCTATGGCTACACCTTC. This chain connects TRBV30 to TRBJ1-2, with D possibly matching TRBD1 (5 bases). Trimming took 3 bases from V and 4 from J, leaving 9 bases between them. CDR3 length: 12 amino acids. Germline CDR1 and CDR2: GTSNPN and SVGIG (reference sequence).

Ten or more counts support this clonotype. V gene TRBV2 combines with J gene TRBJ1-5, with TRBD1 identical over 8 bases. The germline gives CDR1 SNHLY, CDR2 FYNNEI. The CDR3 runs 14 residues. Trimming at V came to 7 bases and at J to 7 bases, leaving 9 bases not matched to a gene. This CDR3 reads CASTFTGGLQPQHF. In nucleotides, the CDR3 is TGTGCCAGCACCTTCACAGGGGGTCTCCAGCCCCAGCATTTT.

This clonotype was recorded at least ten times. CDR3 in amino acids: CASSMTGGAYNSPLHF. CDR3 sequence (DNA): TGTGCCAGCAGTATGACAGGGGGCGCCTATAATTCACCCCTCCACTTT. The chain has TRBV28 and TRBJ1-6, with 10 bases lining up with TRBD1. The J segment lost 2 bases and the V segment lost 5 bases, leaving 3 bases of the junction unmatched. The germline V gene encodes CDR1 MDHEN and CDR2 SYDVKM. There are 16 residues in the CDR3.

This clonotype has at least ten counts. J is TRBJ2-7 and V is TRBV24-1, with 8 nucleotides matching TRBD1. The CDR3 runs 13 residues. Trimming cost V 4 bases and J 5 bases; bases outside gene matches: 3. Germline values: CDR1 KGHDR, CDR2 SFDVKD. Here the CDR3 reads CATSDTDRDEQYF. The CDR3 DNA follows: TGTGCCACCAGTGACACGGACAGGGACGAGCAGTACTTC.

This clonotype was seen a few times. The rearrangement links TRBV12-3 or TRBV12-4 to TRBJ2-1, with D perhaps TRBD1 or TRBD2 (5 bases each). This CDR3 spans 13 amino acids. The germline V and J ends were trimmed by 4 bases and 8 bases, with 12 bases remaining between them. CDR3 in amino acids: CASSSGPWDEQFF. CDR3 in DNA: TGTGCCAGCAGTTCGGGACCGTGGGATGAGCAGTTCTTC.

V usage is TRBV6-2 or TRBV6-3 and J usage is TRBJ2-7; D not certain. Deletions cut 2 bases from V and 1 base from J, with 9 bases between. This CDR3 spans 14 amino acids. The germline gives CDR1 MNHEY, CDR2 SVGEGT. In DNA form, the CDR3 reads TGTGCCAGCAGTTACATTTTCGGGTCCTACGAGCAGTACTTC. This translates into CASSYIFGSYEQYF.

This clonotype has ten or more counts. This rearrangement joins TRBV7-9 to TRBJ1-6; D perhaps matches TRBD1 (6 bases). V gave up 7 bases and J gave up 9 bases, with 16 bases separating them. Germline CDR1 is SEHNR and CDR2 is FQNEAQ (reference sequence). This CDR3 contains 14 residues. The CDR3 sequence is CASTAGGGSSPLHF. The DNA of the CDR3 is TGTGCCAGCACCGCTGGGGGGGGCAGTTCACCCCTCCACTTT.

This clonotype has at least ten counts. V is TRBV6-2 or TRBV6-3 and J is TRBJ1-2; 7 bases are shared with TRBD1. V lost 0 bases and J lost 7; bases outside the gene matches: 8. Germline values: CDR1 MNHEY, CDR2 SVGEGT. The CDR3 has 15 amino acids. The CDR3 loop is CASSYSGQVSSGYTF. The CDR3 nucleotides read TGTGCCAGCAGTTACTCAGGACAGGTTTCGAGTGGCTACACCTTC.

This clonotype came up many times. This chain connects TRBV10-3 to TRBJ2-5; possibly TRBD2 for D (6 bases). Germline V lookup: CDR1 ENHRY, CDR2 SYGVKD. The CDR3 has 13 amino acids. Trimming took off 11 bases at V and 5 bases at J, with 18 bases between the two ends. The CDR3 DNA reads as TGTGCCTCCCGGACGGGAGACTTGGAGACCCAGTACTTC. It yields the protein CASRTGDLETQYF.

In this sample, this clonotype turned up many times. This chain uses TRBV28 with TRBJ2-7; TRBD2 agrees at 14 bases. CDR1 is MDHEN, CDR2 SYDVKM, per germline. The V gene end was trimmed by 6 bases and the J gene end by 3 bases; junction bases not matched to a gene: 4. This CDR3 spans 15 amino acids. CDR3 protein: CASSLTSGRVYEQYF. CDR3 sequence (DNA): TGTGCCAGCAGCCTGACTAGCGGGAGGGTCTACGAGCAGTACTTC.

Many counts were recorded for this clonotype. The chain employs TRBV11-2 and TRBJ1-4; D gene ambiguous. CDR1 and CDR2 (germline): SGHAT, FQNNGV. The CDR3 consists of 14 residues. Trimming cost V 5 bases and J 7 bases, with 14 bases left between them. The CDR3 bases are TGTGCCAGCAGCCCACGTAGTTTGGCTGAAAAACTGTTTTTT. It is translated as CASSPRSLAEKLFF.

The J gene is TRBJ2-7, the V gene TRBV4-3; the match to TRBD2 covers 14 bases. This CDR3 has 15 residues. The junction had 6 bases not matched to a gene; V was cut back by 5 bases and J by 6 bases. Germline loops: CDR1 LGHNA, CDR2 YSLEER. CDR3 in DNA: TGCGCCAGCAGCGTAACCGGGACTAGCGGGAGCGAGCAGTACTTC. This gives the protein CASSVTGTSGSEQYF.

CDR3: CASSVDGRSGSYEQYF. DNA of the CDR3: TGTGCCAGCAGCGTAGACGGGCGTAGCGGGAGCTACGAGCAGTACTTC. The V gene is TRBV9, the J gene TRBJ2-7; 9 bases map to TRBD2. Germline V lookup: CDR1 SGDLS, CDR2 YYNGEE. CDR3 length: 16 amino acids. After removal of 0 bases from V and 3 bases from J, the junction contained 7 bases not matched to a gene.

V and J are TRBV9 and TRBJ1-1; D is uncertain. The CDR3 sequence is 14 residues long. Germline CDR1 reads SGDLS; CDR2 reads YYNGEE. V was trimmed by 0 bases and J by 1 base, leaving 7 bases between them. The CDR3 nucleotides are TGTGCCAGCAGCGTAGGGAGGGAGAACACTGAAGCTTTCTTT. Its translation: CASSVGRENTEAFF.